This TCR beta chain is drawn from a study of blood T cell repertoires in COVID-19 (TCRdb year 2020). About the study as a whole: The collaborator samples originated in the United States, Italy and Spain and spanned the acute and convalescent phases of COVID-19. Deeply sampled blood TCRbeta repertoires from subjects exposed to, actively infected with, or recovered from COVID-19 were included in the dataset. The repertoires were released in a freely available public database meant as a resource for research on the immune response to SARS-CoV-2. A de-identified subject ID, COVID-19 status, age in years and sex were almost always included in the sample metadata. The material from the prospective study consisted of cDNA or gDNA derived from T cells, B-cell-depleted T cells, or PBMCs. HLA class I and class II types, where available, came from metadata supplied by the sample provider rather than from assay-based typing. Samples came from the ongoing ImmuneRACE study (first 160 participants) plus 1,254 subjects from 6 global collaborators. The full study reports these points: Clinical and demographic metadata were provided uncurated, with the amount varying by source and participant.

V is cut by 2 bases and J by 7 bases, and the space between the germline ends is 12 bases. Sequences KGHSH (CDR1) and LQKENI (CDR2) are obtained from the germline V gene. From its cysteine to its phenylalanine, the CDR3 spans 15 amino acids. Only the CDR3 portion is preserved as DNA: 45 bases, with reading frame beginning at the first base. Details on this clone: Its binding antigen is unknown. Nothing much larger sits one base from this clone, and base qualities are not available.

TCRbeta CDR3 regions were amplified from genomic DNA by means of the immunoSEQ Assay, a bias-controlled multiplex PCR. As for the authors' bioinformatics: Nucleated cell counts per sample were estimated from amplification of reference gene primers within the assay. To quantify the absolute abundance of each unique TCRbeta CDR3 rearrangement, sequence reads were collapsed and filtered. Productive Simpson clonality was computed per sample as the square root of Simpson's diversity index over productive rearrangements. In its TCRdb copy, this immuneACCESS table keeps in-frame sequences only and misses some clones. Where compared with another copy, unresolved V genes explain less than half of these, and the others have no known cause. V and J calls plus clone size are reproduced from that table; the DNA served to infer D and trimming. The sample records roughly 200,000 clones, roughly 85% of which are singletons. The leading ten clones occupy around 3.8% of the sample.

Enrolling through a virtual design, the prospective study's participants ranged in age from roughly 18 to 90 years and lived across about two dozen United States geographic areas. In the prospective study, cohorts were assigned on the basis of participant-reported clinical history obtained from a screening survey and a study questionnaire. Mobile phlebotomists in the prospective study collected whole blood, serum and a nasopharyngeal or oropharyngeal swab from every participant. Over a 2-month period, participants in the prospective study had the option of providing additional blood draws and questionnaires. Before DNA extraction, prospective study blood samples were shipped either frozen or at room temperature.

The chain uses TRBV18 and TRBJ1-6, with the D gene uncertain. The sample comprised PBMCs or T cells enriched from blood (not recorded which). The source is a woman in her thirties or forties with acute COVID-19. The DNA is TGTGCCAGCTCACCAACTGGAAATAGCAATTCACCCCTCCACTTT. Its protein is CASSPTGNSNSPLHF.